This TCR beta chain was captured by sequencing in a study of shared clonotypes between healthy human individuals. Genomic DNA of each subset was evenly split across several immunoSEQ plates. The unsorted PBMC sample used ten immunoSEQ deep assay plates. Here immunoSEQ multiplex PCR was the method, and the copy in TCRdb shows in-frame clones only, minus some. The sample lists about 480,000 clones; almost 80% were seen once. There are 13 residues in the CDR3. Germline CDR1 and CDR2: SSHAT and FNYEAQ (reference sequence). This clone was seen just once. No antigen is known for it. The junction and the germline gene differ at one end; a read error may be behind it. Study-level findings and limits: An effect of sequencing depth on clonotype sharing among donors was expected.

Genomic DNA from unsorted samples was obtained from around 99 million PBMCs (per sample). This sequence joins TRBV7-7 and TRBJ2-7, with TRBD2 as a possible D gene (5 bases). The source of this sequence is a woman between 35 and 50 years old in good health. Some clones in this sample may be carry-over from other donors' samples. Sequences were obtained from PBMCs. CDR3 DNA: TGTGCTAGCAGCACGGGGAGCTCCTACGAGCAGTACTTC. This codes for CASSTGSSYEQYF.